This TCR beta chain was documented in a study of siplizumab effects on memory and regulatory T cells. Libraries were prepared by immunoSEQ multiplex PCR; TCRdb keeps only in-frame clonotypes and omits some of them. The sample includes 80,000 to 130,000 clones, about 91% seen only once; the top ten take roughly 2.5%. V lost 4 bases, J lost 2 bases, and 3 bases stayed unmatched. The CDR3 consists of 16 residues. Germline V gene data show CDR1 as SGHDT and CDR2 as YYEEEE. What was sequenced was CD4+ T cells sorted from blood. The TCR originated in a human donor in good health. Some clones in this sample may be carry-over from other donors' samples. V usage is TRBV5-6 and J usage is TRBJ2-4, with 13 bases fitting TRBD2. The CDR3 DNA sequence: TGTGCCAGCAGCATGGGACTAGCGGGATCCAAAAACATTCAGTACTTC. This gives the protein CASSMGLAGSKNIQYF.